This TCR beta chain was retrieved from a study of blood T cell repertoires in COVID-19. Study information: In each case, the material was cDNA or gDNA derived from T cells, B-cell-depleted T cells, or PBMCs.

Germline CDR1 reads SGHAT; CDR2 reads FQDESV (reference sequence). Losses at the gene ends were 5 bases for V and 5 bases for J; bases not matched to a gene: 11. The CDR3 covers 16 residues. Measured with immunoSEQ multiplex PCR; TCRdb has only the in-frame clones, and not every one. The table has about 270,000 clones, 88% seen once. Participants' own reports of clinical history determined their cohort assignment. Sequenced: PBMCs or T cells enriched from blood (not recorded which). The TCR was taken from a woman aged 45-60 years who had recovered from COVID-19. The rearrangement uses TRBV11-1 and TRBJ2-5, with 10 bases lining up with TRBD2. The CDR3 loop is CASSPAETSGRETQYF. CDR3 nucleotide sequence: TGTGCCAGCAGCCCTGCCGAGACTAGCGGGCGGGAGACCCAGTACTTC. The variable domain in full, completed from reference TRBV11-1 and TRBJ2-5, reads EAEVAQSPRYKITEKSQAVAFWCDPISGHATLYWYRQILGQGPELLVQFQDESVVDDSQLPKDRFSAERLKGVDSTLKIQPAELGDSAMYLCASSPAETSGRETQYFGPGTRLLVL.